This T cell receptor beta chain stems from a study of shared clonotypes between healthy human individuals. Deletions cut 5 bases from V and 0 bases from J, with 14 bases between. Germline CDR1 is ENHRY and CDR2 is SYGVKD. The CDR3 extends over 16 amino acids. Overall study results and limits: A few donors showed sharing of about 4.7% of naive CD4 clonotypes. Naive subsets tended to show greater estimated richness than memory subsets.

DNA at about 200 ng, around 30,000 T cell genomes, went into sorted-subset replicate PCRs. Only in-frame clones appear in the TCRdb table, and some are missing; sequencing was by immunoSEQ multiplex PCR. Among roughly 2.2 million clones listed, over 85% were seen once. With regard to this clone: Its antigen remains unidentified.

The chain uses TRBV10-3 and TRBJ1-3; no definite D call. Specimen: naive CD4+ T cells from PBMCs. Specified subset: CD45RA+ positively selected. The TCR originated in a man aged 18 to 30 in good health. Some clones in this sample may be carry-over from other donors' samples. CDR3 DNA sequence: TGTGCCATCAGTAGGACCCAGACGAGCTCTGGAAACACCATATATTTT. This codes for CAISRTQTSSGNTIYF.